This entry describes one T cell receptor beta chain. No antigen is known for it. The V end lost 5 bases, the J end lost 8 bases, and 15 bases lay between the germline ends. The CDR3 runs to 13 residues. Germline V CDR1 and CDR2: MDHEN, SYDVKM. This specimen comes from a study of T cell responses to AZD1222 COVID-19 vaccine. Study context: Timing groups of about 4 and about 12 weeks for second doses were pooled. Study-level points and caveats: Spike-specific TCR breadth and depth rose after two AZD1222 doses. In the spike-specific TCR repertoire, nearly half reportedly target unmutated variant regions.

Data came from immunoSEQ multiplex PCR; TCRdb stores just in-frame clones and leaves some out. The data show 170,000 or so clones, with 75% to 95% seen just once and less than 1.6% held by the top ten. This chain joins TRBV28 and TRBJ1-2, with D perhaps matching TRBD1 (5 bases). This TCR derives from an adult in good health. Source: peripheral blood, taken on day 0 of AZD1222 vaccination. The CDR3 here is CASSTGTQRGYTF. CDR3 DNA sequence: TGTGCCAGCAGTACCGGGACCCAAAGGGGCTACACCTTC.